Listed below are T cell receptor beta chains from one sample, sequenced in a study of radiation and T cells in renal cell carcinoma. TCRdb's copy holds only in-frame clones and misses some; the assay was immunoSEQ multiplex PCR. The data hold around 140,000 clones, with 70% to 90% observed a single time. The starting material was blood, obtained from a patient whose treatment included radiotherapy and nephrectomy. The receptor set was obtained from a woman aged 50 to 60 with renal cell carcinoma. The CDR3 runs from the conserved cysteine through the conserved F or W. D genes are given only for firm matches. Some rows mark clone size as missing; the rest say once, few, many or name a class of expanded clone.

d_gene	v_gene	j_gene	abundance	CDR3nt	CDR3aa
.	TRBV7-2	TRBJ1-2	.	TGTGCCAGCAGCTTAGTGGGGGAGGCTAACTATGGCTACACCTTC	CASSLVGEANYGYTF
.	TRBV19	TRBJ2-7	.	TGTGCCAGTAGTATAAGCAGGGCCACCTACGAGCAGTACTTC	CASSISRATYEQYF
.	TRBV6-5	TRBJ1-1	.	TGTGCCAGCACCACGGGACCGAACACTGAAGCTTTCTTT	CASTTGPNTEAFF
.	TRBV19	TRBJ1-1	.	TGTGCCAGTAGTATAACTGAGAACACTGAAGCTTTCTTT	CASSITENTEAFF
TRBD1	TRBV5-1	TRBJ1-2	.	TGCGCCAGCAGTACCACAGGGGGCGGCGACTATGGCTACACCTTC	CASSTTGGGDYGYTF
.	TRBV28	TRBJ2-6	.	TGTGCCAGCAGTTTGAGCTCGTCTGGGGCCAACGTCCTGACTTTC	CASSLSSSGANVLTF
.	TRBV15	TRBJ1-1	.	TGTGCCACCAGCAGAGATTTTCAGGCACGATCGTGGGCTTTCTTT	CATSRDFQARSWAFF
TRBD1	TRBV29-1	TRBJ1-1	.	TGCAGGTGCCGGACCCTTCAGGGGGTAATGGTGAACACTGAAGCTTTCTTT	CRCRTLQGVMVNTEAFF
.	TRBV5-4	TRBJ1-1	few	TGTGCCAGCAGCTTGGGACAGATGAACACTGAAGCTTTCTTT	CASSLGQMNTEAFF
.	TRBV9	TRBJ2-3	once	TGTGCCAGCAGCGTAGTCAGCGGGTGGTCCACAGATACGCAGTATTTT	CASSVVSGWSTDTQYF
.	TRBV7-2	TRBJ2-7	.	TGTGCCAGCAGCTCCTCCGCGGCGGACTCCTACGAGCAGTACTTC	CASSSSAADSYEQYF
TRBD2	TRBV6-6	TRBJ2-4	.	TGTGCCAGCAGGGGACTAGCGGGAGTAGGGAAAAACATTCAGTACTTC	CASRGLAGVGKNIQYF
.	TRBV5-1	TRBJ2-5	.	TGCGCCAGCAGCGCGAGTGGGTCCGGGGAGACCCAGTACTTC	CASSASGSGETQYF
.	TRBV6-6	TRBJ1-2	.	TGTGCCAGCAGGCCCGGACAGATCTATGGCTACACCTTC	CASRPGQIYGYTF
TRBD2	TRBV10-3	TRBJ2-7	few	TGTGCCATCAGCTCAAGGACTAGCGGGTCAGACGAGCAGTACTTC	CAISSRTSGSDEQYF
.	TRBV5-4	TRBJ2-7	once	TGTGCCAGCAGCTTGACAGCGGCCTACGAGCAGTACTTC	CASSLTAAYEQYF
.	TRBV13	TRBJ1-1	.	TGTGCCAGCAGCCGCTCTGCGGTGGCTGAAGCTTTCTTT	CASSRSAVAEAFF
TRBD1	TRBV9	TRBJ1-5	.	TGTGCCAGCAGCTTCAGGGGGGATGGCAATCAGCCCCAGCATTTT	CASSFRGDGNQPQHF
.	TRBV5-1	TRBJ1-2	.	TGCGCCAGCAGCTTAAATGGTAATGGCTACACCTTC	CASSLNGNGYTF
.	TRBV14	TRBJ2-2	once	TGTGCCAGCAGCCCCCTTTTTAGGGTCGGCACCGGGGAGCTGTTTTTT	CASSPLFRVGTGELFF
TRBD1	TRBV27	TRBJ2-7	.	TGTGCCAGCAGAAGACAGGGCTCCTACGAGCAGTACTTC	CASRRQGSYEQYF
TRBD1	TRBV5-1	TRBJ1-1	.	TGCGCCAGCAGCTACACAGGGGGTGACACTGAAGCTTTCTTT	CASSYTGGDTEAFF
TRBD2	TRBV9	TRBJ2-5	.	TGTGCCAGCACCACGGCAGCGGGGAGAGAAGAGACCCAGTACTTC	CASTTAAGREETQYF
.	TRBV5-6	TRBJ1-3	.	TGTGCCAGCAGCTTGGCCCGCTCTGGAAACACCATATATTTT	CASSLARSGNTIYF
.	TRBV5-1	TRBJ2-7	.	TGCGCCAGCAGCCCGGAGGGACATCACTACGAGCAGTACTTC	CASSPEGHHYEQYF
.	TRBV27	TRBJ2-7	.	TGTGCCAGCAGACTCACGGGCGCCTACGAGCAGTACTTC	CASRLTGAYEQYF
TRBD2	TRBV28	TRBJ2-3	.	TGTGCCAGCGGGACTAGCGGGAGAGGATTCGCAGATACGCAGTATTTT	CASGTSGRGFADTQYF
.	TRBV18	TRBJ2-5	.	TGTGCCAGCTCCGAGGAGACCCAGTACTTC	CASSEETQYF
.	TRBV10-3	TRBJ2-7	.	TGTGCCATCAGTGAGGTGAGATTGGGGAGAGGGAACGAGCAGTACTTC	CAISEVRLGRGNEQYF
.	TRBV29-1	TRBJ2-5	.	TGCAGCGTGGCGATACGTGGGAGATCCGGGGAGACCCAGTACTTC	CSVAIRGRSGETQYF
TRBD2	TRBV5-6	TRBJ2-1	.	TGTGCCAGCAGCGTGGGACTAGCGGGGAACAATGAGCAGTTCTTC	CASSVGLAGNNEQFF
.	TRBV7-9	TRBJ2-7	.	TGTGCCAGCAGCTTAGCCATCGAGCAGTACTTC	CASSLAIEQYF
TRBD2	TRBV5-6	TRBJ2-3	.	TGTGCCAGCAGGCCCACTAGCGGGAGCACGCAGTATTTT	CASRPTSGSTQYF
TRBD1	TRBV29-1	TRBJ1-2	.	TGCAGCGTTGCCCAGGGGGCAACGGGAGGCTACACCTTC	CSVAQGATGGYTF
.	TRBV15	TRBJ2-6	.	TGTGCCACCAGCAGAGATCGGGTAGGGGCTGGGGCCAACGTCCTGACTTTC	CATSRDRVGAGANVLTF
TRBD2	TRBV6-1	TRBJ2-3	.	TGTGCCAGCAGTCTAGCGGGGTACACAGATACGCAGTATTTT	CASSLAGYTDTQYF
.	TRBV6-5	TRBJ1-2	.	TGTGCCAGCAGTTATTTCAACTATGGCTACACCTTC	CASSYFNYGYTF
.	TRBV6-6	TRBJ1-1	.	TGTGCCAGCAGTGGGACACAGGGTGAAGCTTTCTTT	CASSGTQGEAFF
TRBD2	TRBV28	TRBJ2-5	.	TGTGCCAGCAGTCCCCCGCCGGGACTAGCGGGAGCCGGTGAGACCCAGTACTTC	CASSPPPGLAGAGETQYF
TRBD2	TRBV7-3	TRBJ2-1	.	TGTGCCAGCAGCGATCCTACTAGCGGGAGAGTCGGTGAGCAGTTCTTC	CASSDPTSGRVGEQFF
.	TRBV5-4	TRBJ1-3	.	TGTGCCAGCAGCTTCGACAGGTTTAACACCATATATTTT	CASSFDRFNTIYF
.	TRBV5-1	TRBJ2-3	.	TGCGCCAGCAGCTTCATCCCCGCAGATACGCAGTATTTT	CASSFIPADTQYF
TRBD1	TRBV13	TRBJ1-1	.	TGTGCCAGCAGCGATACAGGGGTAAGCTCATCTGAAGCTTTCTTT	CASSDTGVSSSEAFF
.	TRBV30	TRBJ1-5	.	TGTGCCTGGAACCCGGGGGGCGGGAGTCAGCCCCAGCATTTT	CAWNPGGGSQPQHF
.	TRBV18	TRBJ1-5	.	TGTGCCAGCTCACCCCGGACGGGTTCCAATCAGCCCCAGCATTTT	CASSPRTGSNQPQHF
.	TRBV6-5	TRBJ2-5	.	TGTGCCAGCAGTTACAAGTCGTACCAAGAGACCCAGTACTTC	CASSYKSYQETQYF
TRBD2	TRBV27	TRBJ2-7	.	TGTGCCAGCAGTTTAAGCGGTGGCGCGGGAGAAGCCTACGAGCAGTACTTC	CASSLSGGAGEAYEQYF
.	TRBV13	TRBJ2-1	once	TGTGCCAGCAGCTGGGGTTTACCGGACAATGAGCAGTTCTTC	CASSWGLPDNEQFF
.	TRBV7-9	TRBJ2-3	.	TGTGCCAGCAGCCCAGGCGGGGCCTATGGCACAGATACGCAGTATTTT	CASSPGGAYGTDTQYF
.	TRBV6-5	TRBJ2-7	.	TGTGCCAGCAGTTACGGGTCGGGCCTCTTGGGCTACGAGCAGTACTTC	CASSYGSGLLGYEQYF
TRBD1	TRBV11-2	TRBJ2-7	.	TGTGCCAGCAGCTCAGGACAGGGGGCCTACGAGCAGTACTTC	CASSSGQGAYEQYF
.	TRBV6-1	TRBJ1-2	once	TGTGCCAGCAGTGAATCGGCTAACTATGGCTACACCTTC	CASSESANYGYTF
TRBD1	TRBV5-4	TRBJ1-5	.	TGTGCCAGCAGTGAAAGGGGGCGCAATCAGCCCCAGCATTTT	CASSERGRNQPQHF